This TCR beta chain appears in the sequencing data of a study of cytomegalovirus exposure and HLA in healthy donors. Study overall: Clustering assigned 70% to 90% of the roughly 420 genotyped donors to the Caucasian-associated ancestry cluster. Findings and caveats of the study: HLA alleles showed associations with 15,000 to 20,000 TCR beta sequences in a later analysis, at a 0.05 false discovery rate. The investigators catalogued 164 TCR beta chains as cytomegalovirus-associated.

About this clone: Its antigen is not known. The sample carries other DNA sequences with the same CDR3.

V lost 1 base and J lost 1; bases outside the gene matches: 2. The CDR3 contains 14 residues. Germline V gene sequence: CDR1 SGHRS, CDR2 YFSETQ. With 60 Vbeta and 13 Jbeta primers, the PCR was carried out. The repertoire was sequenced with immunoSEQ multiplex PCR; TCRdb's copy has only in-frame clones and lacks some. The sample includes about 210,000 clones, roughly 78% of them seen just once. Sequencing was done on a sample of PBMCs. This sequence originates from a boy younger than 18 in good health and CMV-seronegative. The chain has TRBV5-1 and TRBJ2-7, with TRBD1 identical over 7 bases. The CDR3 spells CASSLLDRSYEQYF. The CDR3 region has the DNA TGCGCCAGCAGCTTGCTGGACAGGTCCTACGAGCAGTACTTC.